Below are 5 T cell receptor beta chains sequenced from a single sample in a study of shared clonotypes between healthy human individuals. Libraries were prepared by immunoSEQ multiplex PCR; TCRdb keeps only in-frame clonotypes and omits some of them. In the table there are around 2.3 million clones, under 97% of which are singletons. Sequencing input: naive CD4+ T cells sorted from blood. Documented subset: CD45RA+ positively selected. The receptors stem from a man aged 18 to 30 in good health.

Notes on this clone: This CDR3 is also generated by other DNA sequences in the sample. The chain combines TRBV7-9 with TRBJ1-4, with D perhaps matching TRBD1 (5 bases). CDR3 length equals 14 residues. Trimming took 3 bases from V and 6 from J, leaving 11 bases between them. CDR1 is SEHNR, CDR2 FQNEAQ, per germline (reference sequence). This CDR3 is CASSFAGGDEKLFF. DNA for the CDR3: TGTGCCAGCAGCTTTGCCGGAGGGGATGAAAAACTGTTTTTT.

This rearrangement joins TRBV2 to TRBJ1-3; a weak D match, TRBD1 (5 bases). V lost 6 bases, J lost 3 bases, and 12 bases lay in between. The CDR3 loop spans 14 amino acids. Germline V gives CDR1 SNHLY, CDR2 FYNNEI. The CDR3 DNA reads TGTGCCAGCAGGACTCAGGGTCTTGGAAACACCATATATTTT. As protein: CASRTQGLGNTIYF.

This clone has a single count. The rearrangement joins TRBV19 to TRBJ2-5; TRBD1 might be the D (5 bases). Germline CDR1 and CDR2: LNHDA and SQIVND (reference sequence). CDR3 length equals 12 residues. V was cut by 5 bases and J by 4 bases, with 8 bases left in between. The CDR3 DNA is TGTGCCAGTAGTCCCCAGGGAGAGACCCAGTACTTC. Protein: CASSPQGETQYF.

The V gene is TRBV28, the J gene TRBJ2-2; weak D call: TRBD2 (5 bases). V lost 2 bases and J lost 1, with 8 bases in between. Germline assignment: CDR1 MDHEN and CDR2 SYDVKM. This CDR3 comprises 15 residues. The CDR3 nucleotides are TGTGCCAGCAGTTTAGTGAGGGAGAACACCGGGGAGCTGTTTTTT. It translates to CASSLVRENTGELFF.

J is TRBJ2-7 and V is TRBV11-2; tentatively, D is TRBD1 (6 bases). This CDR3 is built from 14 residues. Trimming cost V 3 bases and J 3 bases, with 12 bases left between them. Germline CDR1 SGHAT, CDR2 FQNNGV. The CDR3 DNA is TGTGCCAGCAGCTTCTCGACAGGAGTCTACGAGCAGTACTTC. Translation gives CASSFSTGVYEQYF.